This T cell receptor beta chain is from a study of CXCR3-negative and CXCR3-positive naive CD8 T cells. UMI-labeled 5' RACE TRB cDNA libraries were prepared from the cells. TCRdb re-called the 5' RACE reads, yielding one record per CDR3 amino acid sequence without DNA. The sample table includes 7,000 or so distinct CDR3 sequences. Cells classed as naive CD8+ T cells were CD45RO-CCR7+CD27+CD95-. The CDR3 sequence is 14 residues long. The germline gives CDR1 SGHVS, CDR2 FNYEAQ. Study conclusions and caveats: Naive cells positive for CXCR3 carried more hydrophobic TRB CDR3s than CXCR3-negative ones. Whereas memory cells differed, naive CXCR3-negative and CXCR3-positive cells shared similar TRBV-TRBJ usage.

On this clonotype: Its antigen is undetermined.

Sequencing was performed on naive CXCR3- CD8+ T cells from blood. Subset reported: CD45RO-CCR7+CD27+CD95- naive CD8+ T cells lacking CXCR3 (TNR3-). This clonotype was obtained from a human donor in good health. Some clones in this sample may be carry-over from other donors' samples. This chain links TRBV7-6 with TRBJ2-7; TCRdb indicates TRBD1, and absent DNA this call remains unverified. CDR3 sequence: CASSLRAENYEQYF.